This TCR beta chain was identified during a study of T cell changes during pregnancy in multiple sclerosis. The data were produced by immunoSEQ multiplex PCR, yet TCRdb's version contains in-frame clones alone and is incomplete. The table includes tens of thousands of clones, over 85% detected once. The ends lost 2 bases at V and 10 bases at J; junction bases unmatched: 2. CDR1 is SEHNR and CDR2 is FQNEAQ in the germline V gene (reference sequence). The CDR3 is 13 amino acids. The rearrangement uses TRBV7-9 and TRBJ1-6, with 7 bases matching TRBD1. This sequence originates from a female donor with multiple sclerosis, enrolled in a pregnancy study. The input for sequencing was peripheral blood, taken in the second trimester of pregnancy. Here the CDR3 reads CASSLQGGSPLHF. The CDR3 nucleotides read TGTGCCAGCAGCTTACAGGGGGGCTCACCCCTCCACTTT.